This TCR beta chain was retrieved from a study of T cell changes during pregnancy in multiple sclerosis. The data were produced by immunoSEQ multiplex PCR, yet TCRdb's version contains in-frame clones alone and is incomplete. The table includes approximately 32,000 clones, approximately 89% detected once. Per germline, CDR1 LNHDA and CDR2 SQIVND (reference sequence). The V and J ends lost 6 bases and 6 bases respectively, with 15 bases between them. This CDR3 comprises 14 residues. Sequencing was performed on CD8+ T cells from peripheral blood mononuclear cells, taken in the first trimester of pregnancy. This TCR came from a female donor with multiple sclerosis, enrolled in a pregnancy study. V usage is TRBV19 and J usage is TRBJ2-1; TRBD2 is a possible D gene (6 bases). The CDR3 DNA sequence: TGTGCCAGTAGCCGGAGGGACGGGACCAATGAGCAGTTCTTC. Translated: CASSRRDGTNEQFF.